The next 2 T cell receptor beta chains were all read from a single sample in a study of CD8+CD57+ T cells in acquired aplastic anemia. Investigators profiled TCR beta VDJ and CDR3 from genomic DNA template. TCRdb reprocessed the reads via MiXCR and lists one record per CDR3 protein. Found here are around 400,000 distinct CDR3 sequences, approximately 70% of them singletons; the top ten hold 3% to 4.5%. Sequenced sample: sorted CD4+, CD8+, or CD8+CD57+ T cells (not recorded which) from PBMCs. The receptors stem from a human donor in good health, serving as a control.

Here the CDR3 DNA reads TGTGCCAGCAGCTTAGCGAGCAGGGTTAGGGATATTTCGCCCCTCCACTTT. It specifies CASSLASRVRDISPLHF. The rearrangement joins TRBV7-2 to TRBJ1-6, with a tentative D call TRBD1 (5 bases). The CDR3 length is 17 residues. Per the germline V gene, CDR1 is SGHTA and CDR2 is FQGNSA. Trimming took off 0 bases at V and 13 bases at J, with 22 bases between the two ends. The full variable domain, rest sourced from reference TRBV7-2 and TRBJ1-6, is GAGVSQSPSNKVTEKGKDVELRCDPISGHTALYWYRQSLGQGLEFLIYFQGNSAPDKSGLPSDRFSAERTGGSVSTLTIQRTQQEDSAVYLCASSLASRVRDISPLHFGNGTRLTVT.

The CDR3 coding sequence is TGTGCCAGCAGTTGGCCGGGACAGCGCTATGGCTACACCTTC. Translating gives CASSWPGQRYGYTF. V usage is TRBV12-5 and J usage is TRBJ1-2; 7 bases are shared with TRBD1. Germline CDR1 is LGHNT and CDR2 is FRNRAP. This CDR3 is 14 amino acids long.